This T cell receptor beta chain was retrieved from a study of blood T cell repertoires in COVID-19. The data were produced by immunoSEQ multiplex PCR, yet TCRdb's version contains in-frame clones alone and is incomplete. This table has roughly 230,000 clones, roughly four fifths appearing once. Cohorts were assigned according to the clinical history that participants reported. Trimming took off 2 bases at V and 5 bases at J, with 13 bases between the two ends. The CDR3 sequence is 15 residues long. The germline V gene encodes CDR1 SGHRS and CDR2 YFSETQ. The chain carries TRBV5-1 and TRBJ2-2; D perhaps matches TRBD1 (6 bases). The sequence was obtained from a woman aged 55-69 years who had recovered from COVID-19. The sequencing input was PBMCs or T cells enriched from blood (not recorded which). CDR3 sequence (DNA): TGCGCCAGCAGCTTTGACAGGAGCAGGACCGGGGAGCTGTTTTTT. It is translated as CASSFDRSRTGELFF.